The rows below give T cell receptor beta chains drawn from one sample of a study of OX40 agonist ivuxolimab in advanced cancers. Using immunoSEQ multiplex PCR, the repertoire was profiled, and TCRdb retains in-frame clones only, with some absent. The profile covers over 15,000 clones, with 83% appearing a single time and 10% to 15% taken by the ten largest. Material: CD4+ or CD8+ T cells sorted from blood, obtained in a trial of the OX40 agonist ivuxolimab. The receptor source for this set is an adult with an advanced solid tumor such as melanoma, head and neck, liver or kidney cancer. Each CDR3 is given with its conserved first and last residue. Fields, in order: D gene, V gene, clone size, J gene, CDR3 protein, CDR3 DNA. The D gene is left open where the match is weak. Size values are once, few and many counts, or a class for expanded clones, and some rows have none.

>.|TRBV7-2|.|TRBJ1-1
CASSGSGAEAFF
TGTGCCAGCAGCGGCTCTGGGGCTGAAGCTTTCTTT
>.|TRBV5-4|.|TRBJ1-1
CATSSKTGDGREAFF
TGTGCCACCAGCTCGAAGACGGGGGACGGCCGTGAAGCTTTCTTT
>TRBD2|TRBV5-5|once|TRBJ2-3
CASSLDGGADTQYF
TGTGCCAGCAGCTTGGACGGGGGGGCAGATACGCAGTATTTT
>TRBD2|TRBV18|.|TRBJ2-7
CASSSLAGEQYF
TGTGCCAGCTCATCATTAGCGGGAGAGCAGTACTTC
>.|TRBV27|.|TRBJ2-3
CASSLLGARTDTQYF
TGTGCCAGCAGTTTACTAGGGGCGCGCACAGATACGCAGTATTTT
>TRBD2|TRBV7-6|.|TRBJ2-3
CASSLMTSGTQYF
TGTGCCAGCAGCTTGATGACTAGCGGTACGCAGTATTTT
>TRBD1|TRBV7-2|.|TRBJ1-1
CASSLTGADRTEAFF
TGTGCCAGCAGCTTAACAGGGGCGGATAGAACTGAAGCTTTCTTT
>TRBD1|TRBV28|.|TRBJ1-2
CASSSDHPTGYGYTF
TGTGCCAGCAGTTCAGACCACCCGACAGGGTATGGCTACACCTTC
>TRBD2|TRBV14|.|TRBJ2-1
CASSILAGGKYNEQFF
TGTGCCAGCAGCATTTTAGCGGGGGGCAAATACAATGAGCAGTTCTTC
>TRBD2|TRBV28|.|TRBJ2-2
CASGRGGSNTGELFF
TGTGCCAGCGGGAGGGGAGGCTCCAACACCGGGGAGCTGTTTTTT
>TRBD2|TRBV4-1|.|TRBJ2-5
CASSQGGGGARETQYF
TGCGCCAGCAGCCAAGGGGGCGGGGGGGCCAGAGAGACCCAGTACTTC
>.|TRBV28|.|TRBJ1-1
CASITGGELTEAFF
TGTGCCAGCATTACGGGGGGGGAGCTCACTGAAGCTTTCTTT
>.|TRBV30|.|TRBJ2-3
CALGAGAVDTQYF
TGTGCCTTAGGTGCCGGGGCCGTGGATACGCAGTATTTT
>TRBD1|TRBV6-5|once|TRBJ1-1
CATRDRVLRAFF
TGTGCCACCCGGGACAGGGTCCTTAGAGCTTTCTTT
>TRBD1|TRBV9|.|TRBJ1-2
CASSVQGTGENYGYTF
TGTGCCAGCAGCGTACAGGGAACAGGGGAAAACTATGGCTACACCTTC
>TRBD1|TRBV4-3|.|TRBJ1-4
CASSQDRRQGVGKLFF
TGCGCCAGCAGCCAAGATAGGCGACAGGGGGTTGGGAAACTGTTTTTT
>.|TRBV6-6|.|TRBJ1-1
CASSYEPSRGTEAFF
TGTGCCAGCAGTTACGAGCCCTCAAGAGGTACTGAAGCTTTCTTT
>.|TRBV7-2|.|TRBJ1-3
CASSLARGGGNTIYF
TGTGCCAGCAGCTTAGCGCGAGGCGGCGGAAACACCATATATTTT
>.|TRBV5-1|.|TRBJ2-1
CASSLTVRTDEQFF
TGCGCCAGCAGCTTGACGGTCCGCACGGATGAGCAGTTCTTC
>TRBD1|TRBV2|.|TRBJ1-3
CASSDGGQGFSGNTIYF
TGTGCCAGCAGTGACGGGGGACAGGGTTTCTCTGGAAACACCATATATTTT
>.|TRBV30|.|TRBJ2-6
CAWSGRGTGANVLTF
TGTGCCTGGAGTGGACGGGGGACTGGGGCCAACGTCCTGACTTTC
>TRBD2|TRBV6-1|once|TRBJ2-3
CASSGTRADTQYF
TGTGCCAGCAGTGGGACTAGAGCAGATACGCAGTATTTT
>TRBD1|TRBV6-1|.|TRBJ1-5
CASSEALQGDASGNQPQHF
TGTGCCAGCAGTGAAGCGCTTCAGGGGGACGCGTCGGGCAATCAGCCCCAGCATTTT
>.|TRBV6-5|.|TRBJ2-3
CASRMTSKTDTQYF
TGTGCCAGCAGGATGACTAGTAAGACAGATACGCAGTATTTT
>.|TRBV18|.|TRBJ2-3
CASSPLSTDTQYF
TGTGCCAGCTCACCACTTTCCACAGATACGCAGTATTTT
>.|TRBV18|.|TRBJ1-1
CASSPSASGAFF
TGTGCCAGCTCACCAAGCGCCTCGGGGGCTTTCTTT
>.|TRBV19|.|TRBJ1-6
CASTRVTGSPLHF
TGTGCCAGTACCCGAGTAACTGGGTCACCCCTCCACTTT
>TRBD2|TRBV23-1|.|TRBJ2-1
CASSQYPQSSGAINEQFF
TGCGCCAGCAGTCAATACCCCCAGTCTAGCGGCGCAATAAATGAGCAGTTCTTC
>TRBD1|TRBV7-7|.|TRBJ2-1
CASSLGQGFYNEQFF
TGTGCCAGCAGCTTGGGACAGGGTTTCTACAATGAGCAGTTCTTC
>.|TRBV9|few|TRBJ1-5
CASSAEGGLGQPQHF
TGTGCCAGCAGTGCGGAGGGGGGTCTAGGTCAGCCCCAGCATTTT